This T cell receptor beta chain was observed in a study of T cell responses to AZD1222 COVID-19 vaccine. Study results and limitations: Donors, mostly white British, included more females; clonal diversity was possibly underestimated. The study identified only a handful of AZD1222 recipients as seropositive at baseline. Of spike-specific TCRs, nearly half reportedly target regions left unmutated in variants. It was only after the peak T cell response that any repertoires were sampled.

In regard to this clone: Its antigen remains unidentified.

The V segment lost 5 bases and the J segment 4 bases; nucleotides outside the gene matches: 12. This CDR3 region has 16 residues. Per the germline V gene, CDR1 is SGHAT and CDR2 is FQNNGV. Produced via immunoSEQ multiplex PCR; TCRdb's table is partial and in-frame only. This sample has 100,000 to 150,000 clones; approximately 88% occur once, and the top ten carry approximately 5.4%. Here the sequenced sample was peripheral blood, taken on day 0 of AZD1222 vaccination. J is TRBJ2-5 and V is TRBV11-2; 8 bases line up with TRBD1. This TCR was recovered from an adult in good health. The CDR3 spells CASSPRPGGALETQYF. The CDR3 bases are TGTGCCAGCAGCCCGAGACCAGGGGGCGCCTTAGAGACCCAGTACTTC.